This T cell receptor beta chain came from a study of regulatory T cells in long-lasting Graves disease. Notes on this clonotype: Its antigen is not identified.

Study observations and caveats: TRBV28 was favored in persistent disease, as were TRBJ1-2 and TRBJ2-5.

Construction of TCR beta libraries relied on iRepertoire HTBI primers and on Arm-PCR targeting CDR3 regions. TCRdb reprocessed the multiplex PCR reads with MiXCR, giving one entry per CDR3 protein. Of a few hundred thousand distinct CDR3 sequences listed, roughly a fifth are singletons. Time point specified: persistent/refractory GD, antithyroid drugs over 5 years with positive TRAb. PBMC-derived RNA was used for the TCR library. CDR1 MDHEN and CDR2 SYDVKM come from the germline V gene. This CDR3 has 20 amino acids. The trim removed 7 bases at V and 1 base at J, leaving 17 bases unmatched. Sequenced material: peripheral blood mononuclear cells (PBMCs), taken when the disease was refractory, from a patient treated with antithyroid drugs. V and J are TRBV28 and TRBJ2-1; 12 nucleotides agree with TRBD1. The sequence was collected from a female donor with Graves disease. This CDR3 is CASTQPRDRGQTWSYNEQFF. The CDR3 nucleotides are TGTGCCAGCACCCAGCCCCGGGACAGGGGGCAAACGTGGTCCTACAATGAGCAGTTCTTC.